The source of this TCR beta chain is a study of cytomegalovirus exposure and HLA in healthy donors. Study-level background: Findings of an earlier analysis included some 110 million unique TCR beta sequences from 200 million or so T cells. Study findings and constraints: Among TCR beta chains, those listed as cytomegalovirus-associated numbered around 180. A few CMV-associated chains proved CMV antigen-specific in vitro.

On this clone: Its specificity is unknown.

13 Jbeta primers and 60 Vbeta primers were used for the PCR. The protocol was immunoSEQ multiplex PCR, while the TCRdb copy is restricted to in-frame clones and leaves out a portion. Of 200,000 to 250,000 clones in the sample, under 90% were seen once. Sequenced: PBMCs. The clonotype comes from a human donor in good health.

The CDR3 sequence: CASSEPDRGREAFF. Written as DNA, the CDR3 is TGTGCCAGCAGTGAACCGGACAGGGGGCGTGAAGCTTTCTTT. The J gene is TRBJ1-1, the V gene TRBV6-1; 11 nucleotides align to TRBD1. CDR1 is MNHNS and CDR2 is SASEGT in the germline V gene. V was pared by 2 bases and J by 7 bases, with 3 bases of the junction left unmatched. This CDR3 is built from 14 residues.